This T cell receptor (beta chain) was recovered during a study of cytomegalovirus exposure and HLA in healthy donors. Study information: The 550 to 700 first-cohort repertoires and the roughly 120 validation repertoires shared the same platform, a later analysis reported. The study, taken as a whole, reports: In a later analysis, first-cohort TCR clusters were found to tend to co-occur in the approximately 110 validation repertoires. Altogether, some 170 TCR beta chains were recorded as cytomegalovirus-associated. Through in vitro validation, a few CMV-associated chains were shown to be specific for CMV antigens.

Assay: immunoSEQ multiplex PCR; the TCRdb copy retains only in-frame clones and omits some. The data hold under 150,000 clones, with approximately 84% observed a single time. The CDR3 is 13 residues long. The V gene's germline CDR1 is MNHNS and CDR2 SASEGT. Between the trimmed V and J ends, which lost 5 bases and 4 bases, there was a span of 11 bases. To note about this clone: The antigen is undetermined.

Sequenced material: PBMCs. The chain couples TRBV6-1 to TRBJ2-5, with D perhaps TRBD1 (6 bases). This receptor was identified in a woman aged 25 to 39 in good health and CMV-seronegative. DNA of the CDR3: TGTGCCAGCAGTACCCAGGGGCGAGAGACCCAGTACTTC. As protein: CASSTQGRETQYF.